The T cell receptor (beta chain) described here comes from a study of blood T cell repertoires in COVID-19. Some clones are missing from TCRdb's copy, which holds only in-frame ones; the method was immunoSEQ multiplex PCR. Found here are tens of thousands of clones, about 70% of them singletons; the top ten hold around 27%. The CDR3 length is 15 residues. Germline CDR1 reads SGHVS; CDR2 reads FQNEAQ. The ends lost 1 base at V and 1 base at J; junction bases unmatched: 2. The genes are TRBV7-8 and TRBJ2-3; 7 bases align to TRBD1. Material for sequencing was peripheral blood. This TCR derives from a woman older than 75 with active or convalescent COVID-19. CDR3 in amino acids: CASSLVTGGTDTQYF. The CDR3 nucleotides read TGTGCCAGCAGCTTAGTCACAGGGGGCACAGATACGCAGTATTTT.